Described below is a single T cell receptor beta chain sequence and its context. Original analysis: Nucleated cell counts were estimated from reference gene primer amplification. Data came from immunoSEQ multiplex PCR; TCRdb stores just in-frame clones and leaves some out. The V and J calls and the clone size are those of that table, but D and trimming were determined from the DNA. The sample has 200,000 to 300,000 clones, roughly 88% seen once. The V end was cut by 6 bases, the J end by 19 bases, with 31 bases between. The germline V gene encodes CDR1 MNHEY and CDR2 SVGEGT. The CDR3 totals 16 residues. The sample belongs to a study of blood T cell repertoires in COVID-19. Looking at the study overall: Donors in the United States, Italy and Spain gave samples during acute or convalescent COVID-19. The analysed material was cDNA or gDNA that came from T cells, B-cell-depleted T cells, or PBMCs.

The chain couples TRBV6-2 or TRBV6-3 to TRBJ1-6; no firm D call. The source material was peripheral blood. The sequence was collected from a man aged 35-49 years who had recovered from COVID-19. The CDR3: CASSRALDSRNLLSHF. The CDR3 DNA reads TGTGCCAGCAGCCGAGCTCTCGACTCTCGGAACCTGTTGTCTCACTTT.